Below, 29 T cell receptor beta chains from the same sample are listed, as sequenced in a study of control samples from healthy donors and cancer patients. TCRdb keeps only in-frame clones here, not all; method: immunoSEQ multiplex PCR. The sample contains around 95,000 clones, roughly 87% of which appear only once. The sequenced material came from blood. The receptors stem from a woman aged 45-65 years in good health.

This clone was seen only once. This chain joins TRBV29-1 and TRBJ1-3; no reliable D call. V shed 7 bases and J shed 1 base, with 11 bases lying between them. CDR1 is SQVTM, CDR2 ANQGSEA, per germline. This CDR3 is built from 13 residues. Here the CDR3 reads CSALAGSGNTIYF. CDR3 nucleotides: TGCAGCGCCCTCGCGGGGTCTGGAAACACCATATATTTT.

The rearrangement uses TRBV14 and TRBJ1-1; D not resolved. V lost 1 base, J lost 11 bases, and 14 bases lay in between. CDR1 and CDR2 (germline): SGHDN, FVKESK. This CDR3 comprises 13 residues. The CDR3, as DNA: TGTGCCAGCAGCCAAGTTAACTTGGGTTGGGCTTTCTTT. The encoded protein is CASSQVNLGWAFF.

The CDR3 nucleotides read TGTGCCACCAGTGATCCGACGCGAGCGGGCGCTTACAATGAGCAGTTCTTC. It translates to CATSDPTRAGAYNEQFF. The genes are TRBV24-1 and TRBJ2-1; TRBD2 is a possible D gene (6 bases). The germline CDR1 and CDR2 sequences are KGHDR and SFDVKD. This CDR3 contains 17 residues. V was clipped by 3 bases and J by 4 bases, with 18 bases between them.

This clone was recorded once. The J gene is TRBJ2-7, the V gene TRBV21-1; the table's TRBD2 call for D was not verified on the DNA. TRBV21-1 is a listed pseudogene. The CDR3 consists of 17 residues. Written as DNA, the CDR3 is TGTGCCAGCAGCCTACCGGGACTAGCGGGAGAGAAATACGAGCAGTACGTC. It translates to CASSLPGLAGEKYEQYV.

The chain has TRBV7-7 and TRBJ2-1, with TRBD1 matching 7 bases. Trimming cost V 6 bases and J 5 bases; bases outside gene matches: 13. The CDR3 extends over 16 amino acids. Per the germline V gene, CDR1 is SSHAT and CDR2 is FNYEAQ (reference sequence). Written as DNA, the CDR3 is TGTGCCAGCAGTTTAAACGCAGGGGGAGTAAACAATGAGCAGTTCTTC. The encoded protein is CASSLNAGGVNNEQFF. Full variable domain (rest looked up from reference TRBV7-7 and TRBJ2-1): GAGVSQSPRYKVTKRGQDVTLRCDPISSHATLYWYQQALGQGPEFLTYFNYEAQPDKSGLPSDRFSAERPEGSISTLTIQRTEQRDSAMYRCASSLNAGGVNNEQFFGPGTRLTVL.

This chain joins TRBV5-1 and TRBJ2-1; D assignment may be TRBD1 or TRBD2 (5 bases each). This CDR3 spans 15 amino acids. From germline, CDR1 is SGHRS and CDR2 YFSETQ. Trimming removed 0 bases from V and 5 bases from J, with 12 bases in between. The CDR3 region has the DNA TGCGCCAGCAGCTTGGTGGGGGAGCCCAACAATGAGCAGTTCTTC. It specifies CASSLVGEPNNEQFF.

The chain couples TRBV19 to TRBJ1-1; TRBD1 matches at 7 bases. The CDR3 totals 13 residues. CDR1 and CDR2 from the germline V gene are LNHDA and SQIVND (reference sequence). V lost 3 bases, J lost 4 bases, and 2 bases stayed unmatched. The CDR3 loop reads CASSMAGGTEAFF. In DNA form, the CDR3 reads TGTGCCAGTAGTATGGCAGGGGGCACTGAAGCTTTCTTT.

By share, this clone counts as large (0.1 to 1%). This chain's CDR3 is CASGAGLASDTQYF. The CDR3 coding sequence is TGTGCCAGCGGGGCGGGACTAGCATCAGATACGCAGTATTTT. The chain recombines TRBV28 with TRBJ2-3; 9 nucleotides agree with TRBD2. The CDR3 sequence is 14 residues long. Trimming at V came to 8 bases and at J to 4 bases, leaving 7 bases not matched to a gene. Germline loops: CDR1 MDHEN, CDR2 SYDVKM.

This chain links TRBV19 with TRBJ2-7; D gene unclear. Germline V gene lookup returns CDR1 LNHDA and CDR2 SQIVND (reference sequence). The CDR3 length is 14 residues. V was clipped by 4 bases and J by 4 bases, with 14 bases between them. CDR3 amino acids: CASSTQHGGYEQYF. In nucleotides, the CDR3 is TGTGCCAGTAGTACCCAACACGGTGGATACGAGCAGTACTTC.

The chain uses TRBV5-4 and TRBJ2-5, with 11 positions matching TRBD2. This CDR3 has 15 amino acids. With 2 bases clipped from V and 3 bases from J, the junction kept 3 bases outside the gene matches. Germline CDR1 is SGHNT and CDR2 is YYREEE (reference sequence). The CDR3 coding sequence is TGTGCCAGCAGCTTCCCGGGACTAGCGGAAGAGACCCAGTACTTC. Translated, it gives CASSFPGLAEETQYF.

V usage is TRBV27 and J usage is TRBJ1-1; no reliable D call. The CDR3 is made up of 17 amino acids. CDR1 MNHEY and CDR2 SMNVEV come from the germline V gene (reference sequence). V lost 3 bases, J lost 0 bases, and 17 bases lay in between. The CDR3 sequence is CASSFGPLIGMNTEAFF. For the CDR3, the DNA is TGTGCCAGCAGTTTTGGGCCACTCATTGGGATGAACACTGAAGCTTTCTTT.

This clone was seen a few times. This chain uses TRBV18 with TRBJ2-2; no clear D gene. The V end lost 2 bases, the J end lost 6 bases, and 7 bases lay between the germline ends. The CDR3 has 13 residues. CDR1 is KGHSH and CDR2 is LQKENI in the germline V gene. For the CDR3, the DNA is TGTGCCAGCTCACCAGTTAAGTCCGGGGAGCTGTTTTTT. Its translation is CASSPVKSGELFF.

The chain employs TRBV2 and TRBJ2-5; D unclear. The CDR3 has 14 amino acids. Germline V lookup: CDR1 SNHLY, CDR2 FYNNEI. V shed 8 bases and J shed 1 base, with 14 bases lying between them. For the CDR3, the DNA is TGTGCCAGCGTGCCTGACCGATTCCAAGAGACCCAGTACTTC. It is translated as CASVPDRFQETQYF.

The chain has TRBV7-8 and TRBJ1-5; possibly TRBD1 for D (6 bases). The CDR3 extends over 15 amino acids. Germline V CDR1 and CDR2: SGHVS, FQNEAQ. V gave up 4 bases and J gave up 5 bases, with 15 bases separating them. The CDR3 nucleotides read TGTGCCAGCAGCTCCGAAAAGGGGGGCTATCAGCCCCAGCATTTT. It is translated as CASSSEKGGYQPQHF.

The V and J genes are TRBV27 and TRBJ2-2; 7 bases are a match to TRBD2. Germline values: CDR1 MNHEY, CDR2 SMNVEV (reference sequence). With V trimmed by 3 bases and J by 4 bases, 8 bases remained unmatched. The CDR3 extends over 16 amino acids. The CDR3 nucleotides are TGTGCCAGCAGTTTGGCTAGCGGACACTTCACCGGGGAGCTGTTTTTT. This translates into CASSLASGHFTGELFF.

This clone was recorded a few times. The chain couples TRBV2 to TRBJ1-2; D is ambiguous. Germline loops: CDR1 SNHLY, CDR2 FYNNEI. V shed 6 bases and J shed 1 base, with 12 bases lying between them. CDR3 length: 14 residues. The CDR3 DNA sequence: TGTGCCAGCAGCACCTTAGGCAATAACTATGGCTACACCTTC. Protein sequence: CASSTLGNNYGYTF.

This clone has a handful of counts. The CDR3 DNA sequence: TGTGCCAGCAGTACCCGGGGGGACTATGGCTACACCTTC. Its translation is CASSTRGDYGYTF. V gene TRBV6-5 combines with J gene TRBJ1-2; D is possibly TRBD1 (5 bases). CDR3 size: 13 residues. The germline V gene encodes CDR1 MNHEY and CDR2 SVGAGI. Trimming shortened V by 5 bases and J by 3 bases, and 10 bases separated the two germline ends.

The CDR3 region is CASSYSVLAGGPNEQFF. The CDR3 DNA reads TGTGCCAGCAGTTACTCGGTACTAGCGGGAGGGCCCAATGAGCAGTTCTTC. The rearrangement uses TRBV6-2 or TRBV6-3 and TRBJ2-1; 13 bases fit TRBD2. The CDR3 has 17 amino acids. In germline, CDR1 is MNHEY, CDR2 SVGEGT. The V segment lost 0 bases and the J segment 6 bases; nucleotides outside the gene matches: 5.

The table lists this clone with a few counts. The chain is built from TRBV14 and TRBJ2-7, with TRBD2 matching 12 bases. CDR1 and CDR2 (germline): SGHDN, FVKESK. The CDR3 spans 16 residues. The V segment lost 3 bases and the J segment 2 bases; nucleotides outside the gene matches: 5. CDR3 DNA: TGTGCCAGCAGCCATCCTAGCGGGAGGGTCCCCTACGAGCAGTACGTC. Protein product: CASSHPSGRVPYEQYV.

J is TRBJ1-5 and V is TRBV19; weak D call: TRBD1 (5 bases). Deletions cut 3 bases from V and 0 bases from J, with 9 bases between. CDR3 size: 15 residues. Germline CDR1 and CDR2: LNHDA and SQIVND (reference sequence). CDR3 sequence: CASSIRGFSNQPQHF. CDR3 bases: TGTGCCAGTAGTATCCGGGGCTTTAGCAATCAGCCCCAGCATTTT.

The rearrangement uses TRBV5-4 and TRBJ1-3, with D possibly matching TRBD1 (6 bases). Germline V gives CDR1 SGHNT, CDR2 YYREEE (reference sequence). The germline V and J ends were trimmed by 2 bases and 2 bases, with 11 bases remaining between them. This CDR3 spans 15 amino acids. Here the CDR3 reads CASSLDGQPGNTIYF. The CDR3 DNA is TGTGCCAGCAGCTTAGATGGACAGCCTGGAAACACCATATATTTT.

The chain links TRBV25-1 to TRBJ2-1, with D unclear. There are 15 residues in the CDR3. Germline V lookup: CDR1 MGHDK, CDR2 SYGVNS. V shed 5 bases and J shed 6 bases, with 17 bases lying between them. The CDR3 here is CASSPLVGLFNEQFF. The CDR3 DNA sequence: TGTGCCAGCAGTCCCCTGGTTGGGCTCTTCAATGAGCAGTTCTTC.

This sequence joins TRBV11-2 and TRBJ1-1; a weak D match, TRBD1 (5 bases). This CDR3 contains 15 residues. Per the germline V gene, CDR1 is SGHAT and CDR2 is FQNNGV. V lost 6 bases and J 1 base, leaving 15 bases between the germline ends. The CDR3 loop reads CASRLPGRKNTEAFF. For the CDR3, the DNA is TGTGCCAGCAGACTGCCGGGACGCAAGAACACTGAAGCTTTCTTT. Full variable domain (rest looked up from reference TRBV11-2 and TRBJ1-1): EAGVAQSPRYKIIEKRQSVAFWCNPISGHATLYWYQQILGQGPKLLIQFQNNGVVDDSQLPKDRFSAERLKGVDSTLKIQPAKLEDSAVYLCASRLPGRKNTEAFFGQGTRLTVV.

The genes are TRBV5-4 and TRBJ1-1, with D possibly being TRBD1 (5 bases). This CDR3 is 15 amino acids long. CDR1 SGHNT and CDR2 YYREEE come from the germline V gene (reference sequence). Trimming removed 0 bases from V and 1 base from J, with 10 bases in between. The CDR3 sequence: CASSLEGTQNTEAFF. The CDR3 DNA reads as TGTGCCAGCAGCTTGGAGGGGACGCAGAACACTGAAGCTTTCTTT. The entire variable domain, with the rest obtained from reference TRBV5-4 and TRBJ1-1, is as follows: ETGVTQSPTHLIKTRGQQVTLRCSSQSGHNTVSWYQQALGQGPQFIFQYYREEENGRGNFPPRFSGLQFPNYSSELNVNALELDDSALYLCASSLEGTQNTEAFFGQGTRLTVV.

The rearrangement joins TRBV27 to TRBJ2-1; D ambiguous. There are 15 residues in the CDR3. Trimming shortened V by 5 bases and J by 5 bases, and 16 bases separated the two germline ends. CDR1 and CDR2 (germline): MNHEY, SMNVEV (reference sequence). The CDR3 reads CASSSHSSPNNEQFF. In DNA, the CDR3 is TGTGCCAGCAGTAGTCACTCTTCGCCCAACAATGAGCAGTTCTTC.

The chain is built from TRBV6-5 and TRBJ1-5; no reliable D call. CDR3 length: 15 residues. Looked up from germline, CDR1 is MNHEY and CDR2 is SVGAGI. Trimming pared 0 bases from V and 2 bases from J, leaving 8 bases between. DNA for the CDR3: TGTGCCAGCAGTTACTCGATAGAGGGCAATCAGCCCCAGCATTTT. Protein product: CASSYSIEGNQPQHF.

V and J are TRBV7-2 and TRBJ2-3, with 14 bases that match TRBD2. The CDR3 totals 17 residues. Germline CDR1 SGHTA, CDR2 FQGNSA. Unmatched junction bases numbered 6, after V lost 3 bases and J lost 4 bases. CDR3 sequence: CASSFRLAGGRADTQYF. CDR3 bases: TGTGCCAGCAGCTTCCGACTAGCGGGAGGGAGGGCAGATACGCAGTATTTT.

J is TRBJ1-1 and V is TRBV27; 7 nucleotides agree with TRBD1. Germline values: CDR1 MNHEY, CDR2 SMNVEV (reference sequence). CDR3 length: 14 amino acids. Losses at the gene ends were 8 bases for V and 5 bases for J; bases not matched to a gene: 11. The DNA for the CDR3 is TGTGCCAGCGGAGCGGAGGGGGCAGGGACTGAAGCTTTCTTT. Protein product: CASGAEGAGTEAFF.

V gene TRBV7-2 combines with J gene TRBJ2-3; no clear D gene. The CDR3 is 13 amino acids. Trimming stripped 6 bases from V and 1 base from J, with 8 bases between. Germline V gene lookup returns CDR1 SGHTA and CDR2 FQGNSA. CDR3 sequence (DNA): TGTGCCAGCAGGGGTGTGGGCACAGATACGCAGTATTTT. Its translation: CASRGVGTDTQYF.